This is a list of T cell receptor beta chains from one sample in a study of CD4 T cells in relation to SARS-CoV-2 and coronaviruses. Some clones are missing from TCRdb's copy, which holds only in-frame ones; the method was immunoSEQ multiplex PCR. The table includes some 65,000 clones, approximately 87% detected once. Sequencing was performed on memory CD4+ T cells from PBMCs. These receptors were collected from a human donor in good health. Both conserved end residues are part of each CDR3. Clone size is shown for a subset of rows, as once, few, many or a class of expanded clone.

>TRBV5-5|TRBJ2-5|-
CASSRGPQVQETQYF
>TRBV27|TRBJ1-4|-
CANTPGGKGEKLFF
>TRBV9|TRBJ2-3|-
CASSGLAGVSDTQYF
>TRBV25-1|TRBJ1-4|-
CASSGRDRGREKLFF
>TRBV7-8|TRBJ2-7|-
CASSPRRDSYYEQYF
>TRBV9|TRBJ2-5|-
CASSVTPGRVGETQYF
>TRBV18|TRBJ2-5|-
CASSPRVIGETQYF
>TRBV6-5|TRBJ2-5|-
CASSYLPRQETQYF
>TRBV2|TRBJ2-5|-
CASSELGPYSETQYF
>TRBV4-2|TRBJ1-6|-
CASSQDGESPLHF
>TRBV5-6|TRBJ2-7|-
CASSPAGQASYEQYF
>TRBV6-5|TRBJ1-6|few
CASSYQGLPVTLHF
>TRBV28|TRBJ1-3|few
CASTRAGESGNTIYF
>TRBV28|TRBJ1-4|-
CASSLFRGTNEKLFF
>TRBV5-1|TRBJ2-1|once
CASTVVGVGYNEQFF
>TRBV25-1|TRBJ2-1|-
CASSIAGGGYNEQFF
>TRBV30|TRBJ1-2|-
CASLGEQGNYGYTF
>TRBV7-2|TRBJ1-6|-
CASSLGGGVNSPLHF